This passage covers 28 T cell receptor beta chains from one sample sequenced in a study of identical twins. TCRdb recomputed calls from the 5' RACE reads with MiXCR, one row per CDR3 protein. The data contain hundreds of thousands of distinct CDR3 sequences, 8.5% to 9.5% of them seen just once; the ten biggest clones take up 0.98%. These data are also associated with another study on yellow fever vaccine responses in identical twins.

Sequenced sample: PBMCs. These receptors all stem from a woman in her late teens or twenties in good health.

The rearrangement joins TRBV4-2 to TRBJ1-2; TRBD1 matches 10 bases. Germline-derived CDR1 and CDR2 are LGHNA and YNFKEQ. CDR3 length: 14 residues. Unmatched junction bases numbered 4, after V lost 1 base and J lost 8 bases. CDR3 sequence reads: CASSQAGQGPGYTF. The CDR3 nucleotides are TGTGCCAGCAGCCAAGCGGGACAGGGGCCCGGCTACACCTTC.

This clonotype has at least ten counts. The chain employs TRBV10-2 and TRBJ1-2; 9 nucleotides agree with TRBD1. This CDR3 is built from 14 residues. With 6 bases clipped from V and 3 bases from J, the junction kept 5 bases outside the gene matches. CDR1 and CDR2 from the germline V gene are WSHSY and SAAADI. CDR3: CASRGTGRDYGYTF. As DNA, the CDR3 is TGCGCCAGCAGGGGGACAGGGCGAGACTATGGCTACACCTTC.

This clonotype was counted only a few times. J is TRBJ2-1 and V is TRBV7-9; the match to TRBD2 covers 9 bases. This CDR3 spans 14 amino acids. The germline gives CDR1 SEHNR, CDR2 FQNEAQ (reference sequence). V dropped 4 bases and J dropped 5; count of bases not matched to a gene: 3. This chain's CDR3 is CASSSGLAHNEQFF. DNA of the CDR3: TGTGCCAGCAGCTCAGGACTAGCGCACAATGAGCAGTTCTTC.

This clonotype was observed at least ten times. The chain uses TRBV4-3 and TRBJ2-1, with D unresolved. Germline lookup yields CDR1 LGHNA and CDR2 YSLEER. The CDR3 has 13 amino acids. V was trimmed by 1 base and J by 8 bases, leaving 9 bases between them. The CDR3 is CASSQAVSDEQFF. CDR3 nucleotide sequence: TGCGCCAGCAGCCAAGCAGTGTCCGATGAGCAGTTCTTC.

A few counts support this clonotype. V gene TRBV6-4 combines with J gene TRBJ2-3; D gene unclear. This CDR3 comprises 14 residues. V gave up 0 bases and J gave up 1 base, with 5 bases separating them. Germline V gene lookup returns CDR1 MRHNA and CDR2 SNTAGT. CDR3 sequence reads: CASSDSHRTDTQYF. The CDR3 DNA reads TGTGCCAGCAGTGACTCCCATCGCACAGATACGCAGTATTTT.

This clonotype was recorded a few times. The CDR3 DNA follows: TGCAGTGCTAGCTGGACAGCTGCAACTAATGAAAAACTGTTTTTT. Translating gives CSASWTAATNEKLFF. The rearrangement uses TRBV20-1 and TRBJ1-4, with D possibly TRBD1 on 6 matching bases. The CDR3 covers 15 residues. Per germline, CDR1 DFQATT and CDR2 SNEGSKA (reference sequence). V lost 3 bases and J lost 0, with 11 bases in between.

The J gene is TRBJ2-1, the V gene TRBV3-1; no reliable D call. The CDR3 covers 14 residues. From germline, CDR1 is LGHDT and CDR2 YNNKEL (reference sequence). V gave up 0 bases and J gave up 8 bases, with 11 bases separating them. CDR3 region: CASSQEPTPHEQFF. In DNA, the CDR3 is TGTGCCAGCAGCCAAGAACCTACCCCCCATGAGCAGTTCTTC.

The sample holds many counts of this clonotype. The CDR3 reads CASRTGQVNQPQHF. The CDR3, as DNA: TGTGCCAGCAGAACGGGACAGGTCAATCAGCCCCAGCATTTT. The chain is built from TRBV12-3 or TRBV12-4 and TRBJ1-5, with 8 bases aligning to TRBD1. J gave up 3 bases and V 6 bases, and 4 bases lay outside the gene matches. The CDR3 consists of 14 residues.

This clonotype was picked up many times. The chain has TRBV4-1 and TRBJ2-3, with unresolved D. The V gene lost 3 bases and the J gene lost 0 bases, with 7 bases spanning the gap. The CDR3 is made up of 14 amino acids. Germline-derived CDR1 and CDR2 are MGHRA and YSYEKL. The CDR3 protein is CASSQGPSTDTQYF. As DNA, the CDR3 is TGCGCCAGCAGCCAGGGCCCTAGCACAGATACGCAGTATTTT.

This clonotype was detected a few times. The chain couples TRBV28 to TRBJ2-7; 10 bases are a match to TRBD2. Germline lookup yields CDR1 MDHEN and CDR2 SYDVKM. With V trimmed by 2 bases and J by 7 bases, 5 bases remained unmatched. The length of the CDR3 is 14 residues. This CDR3 reads CASSLVAGGREQYF. CDR3 sequence (DNA): TGTGCCAGCAGTTTAGTAGCGGGGGGTCGAGAGCAGTACTTC.

This clonotype was seen more than once but under ten times. The V and J genes are TRBV20-1 and TRBJ2-7; tentative D call: TRBD2 (6 bases). V was trimmed by 3 bases and J by 6 bases, leaving 24 bases between them. Per germline, CDR1 DFQATT and CDR2 SNEGSKA (reference sequence). The CDR3 spans 16 residues. CDR3 in DNA: TGCAGTGCTAGGGGGGGACCTACCTTGAATCTGGGCGAGCAGTACTTC. Translation gives CSARGGPTLNLGEQYF.

The chain links TRBV4-3 to TRBJ2-1; 8 nucleotides align to TRBD2. Germline V CDR1 and CDR2: LGHNA, YSLEER. V lost 0 bases to trimming and J lost 9 bases; unmatched junction nucleotides: 10. The CDR3 has 16 residues. CDR3 sequence: CASSQDSGWREAEQFF. CDR3 coding DNA: TGCGCCAGCAGCCAAGATAGTGGATGGCGGGAGGCTGAGCAGTTCTTC.

This chain links TRBV7-2 with TRBJ2-7; D not certain. In germline, CDR1 is SGHTA, CDR2 FQGNSA. The ends were cut back, 1 base at V and 6 bases at J, with 10 bases in the middle. This CDR3 is 13 amino acids long. CDR3 residues: CASSLGGASEQYF. CDR3 coding DNA: TGTGCCAGCAGCTTAGGCGGAGCTTCCGAGCAGTACTTC. The full variable domain, in which reference TRBV7-2 and TRBJ2-7 provide the parts outside the CDR3, is GAGVSQSPSNKVTEKGKDVELRCDPISGHTALYWYRQSLGQGLEFLIYFQGNSAPDKSGLPSDRFSAERTGGSVSTLTIQRTQQEDSAVYLCASSLGGASEQYFGPGTRLTVT.

The table lists this clonotype with many counts. This sequence joins TRBV20-1 and TRBJ1-3; D call uncertain. The V and J ends lost 3 bases and 4 bases respectively, with 7 bases between them. CDR1 DFQATT and CDR2 SNEGSKA come from the germline V gene (reference sequence). The CDR3 consists of 12 residues. This CDR3 is CSARQQGNTIYF. CDR3 bases: TGCAGTGCTAGGCAACAGGGAAACACCATATATTTT.

The chain combines TRBV9 with TRBJ2-5; TRBD1 aligns across 10 bases. Germline CDR1 reads SGDLS; CDR2 reads YYNGEE. The CDR3 is 16 residues long. With 0 bases clipped from V and 6 bases from J, the junction kept 8 bases outside the gene matches. The DNA for the CDR3 is TGTGCCAGCAGCGTAGGGGGGACAGGGGTGTTGAAGACCCAGTACTTC. Translation gives CASSVGGTGVLKTQYF.

This chain links TRBV6-2 or TRBV6-3 with TRBJ2-1, with TRBD2 matching over 7 bases. The CDR3 has 14 residues. The V gene end was trimmed by 0 bases and the J gene end by 10 bases; junction bases not matched to a gene: 6. The germline CDR1 and CDR2 sequences are MNHEY and SVGEGT. The CDR3 loop is CASSYSGGEGEQFF. The CDR3 region has the DNA TGTGCCAGCAGTTACTCGGGCGGGGAGGGGGAGCAGTTCTTC.

The count of this clonotype is one. This sequence joins TRBV11-2 and TRBJ2-1; TRBD2 agrees at 13 bases. Germline lookup yields CDR1 SGHAT and CDR2 FQNNGV. CDR3 length equals 18 residues. Trimming cost V 5 bases and J 8 bases; bases outside gene matches: 15. DNA for the CDR3: TGTGCCAGCAGCCGCCTCTCGACTAGCGGGAGGTATATGGATGAGCAGTTCTTC. It encodes CASSRLSTSGRYMDEQFF.

This chain joins TRBV6-5 and TRBJ2-7, with 8 nucleotides matching TRBD2. The CDR3 runs to 15 residues. CDR1 and CDR2 (germline): MNHEY, SVGAGI. V gave up 6 bases and J gave up 0 bases; unmatched junction bases: 7. CDR3 sequence reads: CASRYGAGASYEQYF. The CDR3 DNA sequence: TGTGCCAGCAGGTATGGAGCGGGAGCCTCCTACGAGCAGTACTTC.

This clonotype was seen ten or more times. The V call is TRBV5-6, the J call TRBJ2-1; TRBD2 might be the D (5 bases). The CDR3 length is 13 residues. Germline values: CDR1 SGHDT, CDR2 YYEEEE. Trimming took 0 bases from V and 8 from J, leaving 9 bases between them. The CDR3 here is CASSLGLWDEQFF. DNA of the CDR3: TGTGCCAGCAGCTTGGGACTATGGGATGAGCAGTTCTTC.

The genes are TRBV7-2 and TRBJ2-3; D possibly corresponds to TRBD2 (5 bases). In germline, CDR1 is SGHTA, CDR2 FQGNSA. This CDR3 has 16 residues. V was trimmed by 5 bases and J by 1 base, leaving 16 bases between them. Written as DNA, the CDR3 is TGTGCCAGCAGCCCAGGACCGGCGCGGGGCACAGATACGCAGTATTTT. It specifies CASSPGPARGTDTQYF.

This clonotype was observed many times. V is TRBV12-3 or TRBV12-4 and J is TRBJ2-1; D possibly corresponds to TRBD1 (6 bases). The CDR3 spans 17 residues. V was pared by 6 bases and J by 4 bases, with 22 bases between. CDR3 bases: TGTGCCAGCAGCCCTCAACAGGGTCCCACCTTTTACAATGAGCAGTTCTTC. Its protein is CASSPQQGPTFYNEQFF.

This clonotype was seen repeatedly, ten times or more. This chain links TRBV12-3 or TRBV12-4 with TRBJ2-4; D is ambiguous. CDR3 length equals 13 residues. The V gene lost 3 bases and the J gene lost 3 bases, with 6 bases spanning the gap. CDR3 in amino acids: CASSLSGKNIQYF. The CDR3 DNA sequence: TGTGCCAGCAGTTTGAGTGGCAAAAACATTCAGTACTTC.

V gene TRBV7-2 combines with J gene TRBJ2-3, with D tentatively TRBD2 (6 bases). Trimming left V 5 bases short and J 4 bases short, with 16 bases between. Germline V gene lookup returns CDR1 SGHTA and CDR2 FQGNSA. The CDR3 is 15 amino acids. The CDR3 region is CASSPKTRSADTQYF. CDR3 DNA sequence: TGTGCCAGCAGCCCGAAGACTAGATCGGCAGATACGCAGTATTTT.

The chain links TRBV9 to TRBJ2-3; D is perhaps TRBD1 (5 bases). Germline V gene sequence: CDR1 SGDLS, CDR2 YYNGEE. Between the trimmed V and J ends, which lost 2 bases and 4 bases, there was a span of 11 bases. CDR3 length equals 14 residues. The CDR3 protein is CASSVAWGADTQYF. The DNA for the CDR3 is TGTGCCAGCAGCGTGGCCTGGGGCGCAGATACGCAGTATTTT.

The rearrangement joins TRBV28 to TRBJ2-7, with 7 bases aligning to TRBD1. V lost 5 bases to trimming and J lost 0 bases; unmatched junction nucleotides: 7. This CDR3 is built from 15 residues. Per the germline V gene, CDR1 is MDHEN and CDR2 is SYDVKM. Here the CDR3 reads CASSAGTVSSYEQYF. CDR3 nucleotide sequence: TGTGCCAGCAGTGCCGGGACAGTGAGCTCCTACGAGCAGTACTTC.

This clonotype was found many times. The chain couples TRBV11-2 to TRBJ2-3, with 8 bases lining up with TRBD2. Germline CDR1 is SGHAT and CDR2 is FQNNGV. The CDR3 has 15 amino acids. Losses at the gene ends were 1 base for V and 6 bases for J; bases not matched to a gene: 6. CDR3: CASSLGTSLRDTQYF. The CDR3 DNA reads TGTGCCAGCAGCTTAGGGACTAGCCTAAGGGATACGCAGTATTTT.

There are a few counts of this clonotype. This chain connects TRBV6-1 to TRBJ1-1; 9 bases match TRBD1. The CDR3 has 14 amino acids. Germline CDR1 MNHNS, CDR2 SASEGT. Unmatched junction bases numbered 7, after V lost 5 bases and J lost 6 bases. The DNA of the CDR3 is TGTGCCAGCAGTACCGGGACAGGGCGATCTGAAGCTTTCTTT. Its translation: CASSTGTGRSEAFF.

The genes are TRBV27 and TRBJ2-7; 10 positions agree with TRBD2. This CDR3 comprises 15 residues. Germline V gives CDR1 MNHEY, CDR2 SMNVEV (reference sequence). V was clipped by 6 bases and J by 1 base; unmatched bases: 6. The CDR3 bases are TGTGCCAGCAGCATAGGACTAGCGGTATCCTACGAGCAGTACTTC. This sequence encodes CASSIGLAVSYEQYF.